This T cell receptor beta chain derives from a study of cytomegalovirus exposure and HLA in healthy donors. About the study: HLA-typed donors were the source of 83 million or so unique TCRs held in an early data release.

Researchers ran the PCR with 60 Vbeta and 13 Jbeta primers. Produced via immunoSEQ multiplex PCR; TCRdb's table is partial and in-frame only. There are roughly 120,000 clones in the sample; roughly four fifths occur only once, and about 11% lies in the top ten. CDR3 length: 14 amino acids. The germline V gene encodes CDR1 MDHEN and CDR2 SYDVKM. V lost 5 bases, J lost 7 bases, and 18 bases lay in between. It was healthy bone marrow donors who served as donors. Donors were nominally healthy when sampled, though unrecorded immune exposures were likely. The chain uses TRBV28 and TRBJ2-7; the D gene is possibly TRBD1 (6 bases). The sequence derives from a male donor in good health and CMV-seropositive. The specimen sequenced was PBMCs. The CDR3 loop is CASSRNRVGREQYF. CDR3 DNA sequence: TGTGCCAGCAGTCGGAACAGGGTTGGTCGGGAGCAGTACTTC.